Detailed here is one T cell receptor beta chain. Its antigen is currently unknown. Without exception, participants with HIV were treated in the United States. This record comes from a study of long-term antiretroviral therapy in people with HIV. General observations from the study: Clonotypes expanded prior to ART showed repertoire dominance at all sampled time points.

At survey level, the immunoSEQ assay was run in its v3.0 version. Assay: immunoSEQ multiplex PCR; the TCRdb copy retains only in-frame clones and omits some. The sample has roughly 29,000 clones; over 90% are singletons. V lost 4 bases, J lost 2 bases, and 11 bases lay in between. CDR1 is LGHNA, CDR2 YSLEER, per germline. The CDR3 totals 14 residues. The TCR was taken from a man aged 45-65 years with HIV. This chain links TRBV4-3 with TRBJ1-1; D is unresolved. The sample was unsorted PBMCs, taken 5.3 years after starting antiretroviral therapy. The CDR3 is CASSREFGNTEAFF. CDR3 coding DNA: TGCGCCAGCAGCCGGGAGTTTGGAAACACTGAAGCTTTCTTT.